This T cell receptor (beta chain) was recovered during a study of shared clonotypes between healthy human individuals. Profiled with immunoSEQ multiplex PCR; TCRdb holds only in-frame clones, not every one. The sample has a few hundred thousand clones, about 74% seen once. Deletions cut 5 bases from V and 6 bases from J, with 12 bases between. Germline CDR1 and CDR2: SGHRS and YFSETQ. The CDR3 runs 13 residues. Input material: memory CD4+ T cells sorted from blood. Stated subset: CD45RA-negative fraction. The genes are TRBV5-1 and TRBJ1-5, with D unclear. This clonotype originated in a man aged 30 to 39 in good health. The CDR3 is CASSQVLGQPQHF. The CDR3 DNA sequence: TGCGCCAGCAGTCAAGTTCTGGGTCAGCCCCAGCATTTT.